This T cell receptor (beta chain) was observed in a study of Ad26.COV2.S vaccination and SARS-CoV-2 variants. The CDR3 has 14 amino acids. Germline trimming cut 5 bases from V and 0 bases from J; bases unmatched to any gene: 3. Germline V gives CDR1 MNHEY, CDR2 SVGEGT. TCRdb keeps only in-frame clones here, not all; method: immunoSEQ multiplex PCR. The table shows around 250,000 clones, with around 88% occurring only once. Treatment reported: some 20 received Ad26.COV2.S at low or high dose, single or two shots; 5 received placebo; per-sample allocation not given. Day 63 following the first vaccine or placebo injection was when the samples were taken.

The clonotype originates from a person between 18 and 59 years old who received the Ad26.COV2.S COVID-19 vaccine or a placebo. V gene TRBV6-2 or TRBV6-3 combines with J gene TRBJ2-7, with 8 bases fitting TRBD2. Sample: peripheral blood, taken in a trial of Ad26.COV2.S vaccine versus placebo. CDR3 sequence: CASSRTSLSYEQYF. The CDR3 coding sequence is TGTGCCAGCAGTCGGACTAGCCTCTCCTACGAGCAGTACTTC.